This TCR beta chain stems from a study of human T cells and chemical hapten exposure. General study points: DPC sensitization left the count of TCRs above 1 in 1000 unchanged.

This clonotype was found a few times. As yet, its antigen is unknown. As to time point: patch test 1, 2 weeks after DPC sensitization. Documented treatment: therapeutic diphenylcyclopropenone sensitization with weekly scalp DPC. Unfractionated whole blood served as the source for total RNA extraction. The CDR3 runs 16 residues. Germline loops: CDR1 SGHTA, CDR2 FQGNSA. V lost 3 bases and J lost 3; bases outside the gene matches: 5. Each cDNA molecule in the library carried unique molecular identifiers. TCRdb reprocessed the RACE reads with MiXCR, giving one entry per CDR3 protein. Among approximately 110,000 distinct CDR3 sequences listed, about 11% were seen once.

The V gene is TRBV7-2, the J gene TRBJ2-7, with 13 bases fitting TRBD2. Sequenced material: whole blood, taken in connection with sensitization to the hapten diphenylcyclopropenone (DPC). The TCR was taken from a woman aged 40 to 50 with alopecia areata. Some clones in this sample may be carry-over from other donors' samples. CDR3 sequence: CASSFGLAGAFYEQYF. CDR3 in DNA: TGTGCCAGCAGCTTCGGACTAGCGGGGGCCTTCTACGAGCAGTACTTC. Supplemented by reference TRBV7-2 and TRBJ2-7, the full variable domain reads GAGVSQSPSNKVTEKGKDVELRCDPISGHTALYWYRQSLGQGLEFLIYFQGNSAPDKSGLPSDRFSAERTGGSVSTLTIQRTQQEDSAVYLCASSFGLAGAFYEQYFGPGTRLTVT.